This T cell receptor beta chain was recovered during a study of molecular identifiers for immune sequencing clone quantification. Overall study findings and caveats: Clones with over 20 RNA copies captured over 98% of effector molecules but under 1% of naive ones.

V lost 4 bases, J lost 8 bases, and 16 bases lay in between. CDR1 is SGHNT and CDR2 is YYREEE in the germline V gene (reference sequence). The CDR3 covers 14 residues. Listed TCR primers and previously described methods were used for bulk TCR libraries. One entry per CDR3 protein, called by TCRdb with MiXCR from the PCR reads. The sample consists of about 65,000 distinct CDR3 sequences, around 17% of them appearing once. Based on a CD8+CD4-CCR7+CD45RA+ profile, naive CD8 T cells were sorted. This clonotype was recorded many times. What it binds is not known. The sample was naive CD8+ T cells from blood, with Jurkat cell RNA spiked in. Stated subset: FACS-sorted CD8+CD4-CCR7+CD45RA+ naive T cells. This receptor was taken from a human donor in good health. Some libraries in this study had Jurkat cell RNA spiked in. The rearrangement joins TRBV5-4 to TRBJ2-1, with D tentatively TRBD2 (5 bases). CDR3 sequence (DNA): TGTGCCAGCAGCGATCGGACTTTTGAGTATGAGCAGTTCTTC. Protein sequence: CASSDRTFEYEQFF. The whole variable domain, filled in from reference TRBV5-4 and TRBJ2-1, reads ETGVTQSPTHLIKTRGQQVTLRCSSQSGHNTVSWYQQALGQGPQFIFQYYREEENGRGNFPPRFSGLQFPNYSSELNVNALELDDSALYLCASSDRTFEYEQFFGPGTRLTVL.